The sequence of this TCR beta chain was determined in a study of OX40 agonist ivuxolimab in advanced cancers. In the study overall: Among those enrolled, mean age was roughly 62 years (range about 23 to 85) and 75% to 90% were male. Three patients showed partial responses: one hepatocellular carcinoma and two cutaneous melanoma cases.

Study-wide points: The investigators did not determine what antigen specificity the expanded peripheral T cells had.

A history of autoimmune disease or systemic immunosuppression excluded patients. Of note for this clone: Its target is unknown.

The CDR3 is made up of 16 amino acids. Germline CDR1 reads MNHNS; CDR2 reads SASEGT. Trimming stripped 1 base from V and 7 bases from J, with 16 bases between. TCRdb's table, derived via immunoSEQ multiplex PCR, lists solely in-frame clones and lacks some. The sample lists 30,000 to 35,000 clones, under 85% occurring once. This sequence joins TRBV6-1 and TRBJ1-4; D might be TRBD1 (6 bases). The starting material was CD4+ or CD8+ T cells sorted from blood, obtained in a trial of the OX40 agonist ivuxolimab. This sequence originates from an adult with an advanced solid tumor such as melanoma, head and neck, liver or kidney cancer. The CDR3 DNA sequence: TGTGCCAGCAGTGAAGGGGCAGGGGTGTCGTTTGAAAAACTGTTTTTT. Translated, it gives CASSEGAGVSFEKLFF.